The 24 T cell receptor beta chains reported below all come from one sample, sequenced in a study of tumor-infiltrating lymphocytes in primary liver carcinoma (dated by TCRdb to about 2017). The reads were generated on an Illumina HiSeq 2500. Starting from around 520 ng total RNA, TCRbeta-specific cDNA was produced by reverse transcription with a constant-region primer and ProtoScript II reverse transcriptase. Three nested multiplex PCR rounds, following a slightly modified ARM-PCR procedure, were used to build the TCRbeta libraries. Each of the first two PCR rounds ran for 10 cycles and used multiplex TRBV1-TRBV30 forward primers together with a Cbeta reverse primer. The public reads were reanalyzed by TCRdb: fastp trimming at Q25, MiXCR alignment, in-frame beta chains only. A single entry per CDR3 protein holds the most common genes and DNA from its merged rows. The sample table contains 25,000 to 35,000 distinct CDR3 sequences; only one count was recorded for 70% to 80% of them. The ten largest make up around a third of the sample.

Total RNA and DNA were co-extracted from 20-30 mg of bulk tissue with the AllPrep DNA/RNA mini kit, without cell sorting. The material sequenced was liver tumor tissue from sampling region 5. The cell subset or site label on this specimen signifies: tumor region T5, tumor centre. Receptor source: a man between 35 and 55 years old with primary liver carcinoma and hepatitis B virus infection.

A remark on this clonotype: In this CDR3 the conserved last residue, phenylalanine or tryptophan, is missing, so a read error is likely. The DNA is omitted, as the CDR3 cannot be located on it reliably, and the CDR3 follows TCRdb's listing. The genes are TRBV29-1 and TRBJ2-5. Germline V gene data show CDR1 as SQVTM and CDR2 as ANQGSEA. The CDR3 has 13 residues if both end residues are counted. CDR3 sequence reads: CSVERSYQETQNS.

As concerns this clonotype: At one boundary the junction diverges from the germline segment, which might be a read error. The chain carries TRBV11-2 and TRBJ2-7; D perhaps matches TRBD2 (6 bases). Germline V gene data show CDR1 as SGHAT and CDR2 as FQNNGV. The CDR3 runs 15 residues. This CDR3 is CACILGGGYSYEQYF. The CDR3 DNA sequence: TGCGCCTGCATCTTAGGCGGAGGGTATTCCTACGAGCAGTACTTC. The entire variable domain, with the rest obtained from reference TRBV11-2 and TRBJ2-7, is as follows: EAGVAQSPRYKIIEKRQSVAFWCNPISGHATLYWYQQILGQGPKLLIQFQNNGVVDDSQLPKDRFSAERLKGVDSTLKIQPAKLEDSAVYLCACILGGGYSYEQYFGPGTRLTVT.

As for this clonotype: A single base separates this from a much larger clone, so it may be a read error. The chain is built from TRBV11-1 and TRBJ2-7; D call uncertain. The germline CDR1 and CDR2 sequences are SGHAT and FQDESV (reference sequence). This CDR3 is built from 13 residues. CDR3 sequence reads: CASRLGYLRKQYF. CDR3 bases: TGTGCCAGCAGATTAGGATACCTCCGCAAGCAGTACTTC.

The chain links TRBV5-5 to TRBJ2-7; D is ambiguous. The CDR3 extends over 14 amino acids. Trimming took 0 bases from V and 12 from J, leaving 19 bases between them. The germline CDR1 and CDR2 sequences are SGHKS and YYEKEE (reference sequence). The CDR3: CASSLEQFFYELYF. The CDR3 DNA sequence: TGTGCCAGCAGCTTGGAACAGTTCTTTTACGAACTGTACTTC.

The chain links TRBV11-2 to TRBJ1-1; D remains unclear. V was cut by 5 bases and J by 7 bases, with 8 bases left in between. Looked up from germline, CDR1 is SGHAT and CDR2 is FQNNGV. This CDR3 is built from 11 residues. CDR3 in amino acids: CASSRIFEAFF. In DNA form, the CDR3 reads TGTGCCAGCAGCCGGATCTTTGAAGCTTTCTTT.

The V and J genes are TRBV12-3 or TRBV12-4 and TRBJ2-7; D gene uncertain. Trimming took off 3 bases at V and 6 bases at J, with 18 bases between the two ends. This CDR3 is built from 15 residues. The CDR3 reads CASSFPGQVRFEQYF. The CDR3 DNA follows: TGTGCCAGCAGTTTTCCGGGTCAGGTACGTTTCGAGCAGTACTTC.

Of note for this clonotype: Germline and junction disagree at one end, which may indicate a read error. The V and J genes are TRBV28 and TRBJ2-2, with D perhaps matching TRBD1 or TRBD2 (6 bases each). The CDR3 runs to 14 residues. The germline V gene has CDR1 MDHEN and CDR2 SYDVKM. The CDR3, as DNA: TGTACCAGCCTTAGGGGGGCTCGTTCCGGGGAGCTGTTTTTT. This translates into CTSLRGARSGELFF.

About this clonotype itself: A junction end diverges from the germline sequence, so it may reflect a read error. The chain couples TRBV29-1 to TRBJ2-1; TRBD1 matches at 9 bases. The CDR3 is made up of 14 amino acids. Germline CDR1 SQVTM, CDR2 ANQGSEA. Written as DNA, the CDR3 is TGTAGAAGGATCGGACAGGGGACCTACAATGAGCAGTTCTTC. Its protein is CRRIGQGTYNEQFF.

Comment on this clonotype: Germline and junction disagree at one end, which may indicate a read error. CDR3 nucleotide sequence: TGTACCAGCAGCAGAGGGTTCGAACAGTACTTC. This translates into CTSSRGFEQYF. The chain employs TRBV5-6 and TRBJ2-7; the D gene is possibly TRBD2 (5 bases). CDR3 length equals 11 residues. From germline, CDR1 is SGHDT and CDR2 YYEEEE.

This clonotype ranks as large. The chain's CDR3 is CASSENRAVSYEQYF. The CDR3 DNA reads TGTGCCAGCAGTGAGAACAGGGCGGTCTCCTACGAGCAGTACTTC. The chain employs TRBV2 and TRBJ2-7, with TRBD1 as a possible D gene (6 bases). The CDR3 loop spans 15 amino acids. The V gene lost 3 bases and the J gene lost 0 bases, with 12 bases spanning the gap. Germline-derived CDR1 and CDR2 are SNHLY and FYNNEI. Complete variable domain (other parts from reference TRBV2 and TRBJ2-7): EPEVTQTPSHQVTQMGQEVILRCVPISNHLYFYWYRQILGQKVEFLVSFYNNEISEKSEIFDDQFSVERPDGSNFTLKIRSTKLEDSAMYFCASSENRAVSYEQYFGPGTRLTVT.

Comments on this clonotype: It is likely a read error, because the conserved phenylalanine at the end of the CDR3 is missing. The chain couples TRBV11-2 to TRBJ2-7, with 7 nucleotides matching TRBD2. V shed 4 bases, J shed 3 bases, and the junction held 6 bases outside the gene matches. From germline, CDR1 is SGHAT and CDR2 FQNNGV. This CDR3 contains 14 residues. This chain's CDR3 is CASSSLTGGYEQYL. The CDR3 nucleotides read TGTGCCAGCAGCTCTCTGACGGGGGGCTACGAGCAGTACCTC.

Details on this clonotype: Just one base apart from a much larger clone, this may be a read error. The chain carries TRBV7-2 and TRBJ2-1, with D maybe TRBD2 (7 bases). CDR3 length: 14 residues. Germline CDR1 reads SGHTA; CDR2 reads FQGNSA. With 2 bases removed from V and 6 bases from J, the gap between germline ends came to 11 bases. The CDR3 nucleotides are TGTGCCAGCAGCTTACCCGCGGGGGCCAATGAGCAGTTCTTC. It translates to CASSLPAGANEQFF.

The chain uses TRBV11-2 and TRBJ2-7, with D maybe TRBD1 (6 bases). Germline CDR1 and CDR2: SGHAT and FQNNGV. The CDR3 length is 14 residues. Trimming removed 3 bases from V and 5 bases from J, with 14 bases in between. CDR3 residues: CASSFTLTGNEQYF. CDR3 DNA sequence: TGTGCCAGCAGCTTTACACTCACAGGGAACGAGCAGTACTTC.

V is TRBV29-1 and J is TRBJ2-5, with D possibly TRBD1 on 5 matching bases. CDR1 is SQVTM, CDR2 ANQGSEA, per germline. Trimming pared 5 bases from V and 4 bases from J, leaving 14 bases between. CDR3 size: 13 residues. The CDR3 DNA reads TGCAGCGTTCCCCAACAGGTACGAGAGACCCAGTACTTC. The encoded protein is CSVPQQVRETQYF.

This clonotype was seen a handful of times. The V gene is TRBV29-1, the J gene TRBJ2-1, with 7 bases that match TRBD2. The V gene end was trimmed by 4 bases and the J gene end by 7 bases; junction bases not matched to a gene: 10. Germline assignment: CDR1 SQVTM and CDR2 ANQGSEA. CDR3 length: 14 residues. The CDR3 region is CSVVWVAGYNEQFF. CDR3 coding DNA: TGCAGCGTTGTGTGGGTAGCGGGCTATAATGAGCAGTTCTTC.

This clonotype was counted at least ten times. This chain uses TRBV7-3 with TRBJ2-3; 15 nucleotides match TRBD2. CDR3 size: 17 residues. The germline CDR1 and CDR2 sequences are SGHTA and FQGTGA. The V segment lost 4 bases and the J segment 7 bases; nucleotides outside the gene matches: 9. CDR3 nucleotide sequence: TGTGCCAGCAGCTCCATTCCGGGACTAGCGGGAGGAAATACGCAGTATTTT. Its translation: CASSSIPGLAGGNTQYF.

With respect to this clonotype: Germline and junction disagree at one end, which may indicate a read error. The chain carries TRBV7-9 and TRBJ2-1, with D maybe TRBD1 (6 bases). This CDR3 has 17 amino acids. Germline CDR1 SEHNR, CDR2 FQNEAQ (reference sequence). CDR3 sequence: CASSLSYQGPKTDEQFF. CDR3 in DNA: TGTGCCAGTAGCTTATCATATCAGGGGCCTAAAACAGATGAGCAGTTCTTC.

This chain joins TRBV7-2 and TRBJ2-7; 7 bases agree with TRBD1. The J segment lost 2 bases and the V segment lost 0 bases, leaving 10 bases of the junction unmatched. CDR1 SGHTA and CDR2 FQGNSA come from the germline V gene. This CDR3 is 17 amino acids long. CDR3 in amino acids: CASSLAPWTGQTYEQYF. Written as DNA, the CDR3 is TGTGCCAGCAGCTTAGCCCCCTGGACAGGACAGACCTACGAGCAGTACTTC.

With regard to this clonotype: One end of the junction varies from germline; a read error may be responsible. The chain carries TRBV11-2 and TRBJ2-2; D may be TRBD2 (6 bases). The CDR3 extends over 17 amino acids. Germline values: CDR1 SGHAT, CDR2 FQNNGV. CDR3 sequence (DNA): TGTGCCAACAGCTCAGCATTAGGAGGGGCGAGCACCGGGGAGCCGTTGTTT. Its translation: CANSSALGGASTGEPLF.

Details on this clonotype: Lacking the conserved final phenylalanine or tryptophan, this CDR3 likely reflects a read error. The chain combines TRBV12-3 or TRBV12-4 with TRBJ2-7; tentative D call: TRBD2 (6 bases). The V gene lost 3 bases and the J gene lost 3 bases, with 15 bases spanning the gap. The CDR3 is made up of 15 amino acids. The DNA of the CDR3 is TGTGCCAGCAGTTTCGGGACGGGACTTTTCTACGAGCAGTACTTA. It encodes CASSFGTGLFYEQYL.

With regard to this clonotype: The junction does not match germline at one end; this may be a read error. The chain has TRBV11-2 and TRBJ1-2, with a possible D match to TRBD1 (6 bases). Germline V gives CDR1 SGHAT, CDR2 FQNNGV. CDR3 length equals 15 residues. CDR3 nucleotides: TGTGCCAGCAGCTATACAGGGAGCTCCTCCCTTGGCTACATCTTC. Translation gives CASSYTGSSSLGYIF.

Worth noting for this clonotype: Since no conserved phenylalanine or tryptophan closes the CDR3, a read error is the likely cause. V usage is TRBV6-6 and J usage is TRBJ2-7; TRBD1 might be the D (6 bases). There are 14 residues in the CDR3. V was clipped by 6 bases and J by 8 bases, with 20 bases between them. Germline-derived CDR1 and CDR2 are MNHNY and SVGAGI (reference sequence). The CDR3 loop is CASREGHGRPKQYL. The CDR3 bases are TGTGCCAGCAGAGAGGGACACGGCAGGCCCAAGCAGTACCTC.

The sample holds one count of this clonotype. Compared with germline, one end of the junction differs, possibly owing to a read error. The chain uses TRBV4-2 and TRBJ1-2; tentatively, D is TRBD1 (6 bases). This CDR3 is built from 15 residues. Looked up from germline, CDR1 is LGHNA and CDR2 is YNFKEQ. As DNA, the CDR3 is TGTGCCAGCAGGCAAGATAAGGGCAGGGGTGGTGGCTACACGTTC. It codes for CASRQDKGRGGGYTF.

V gene TRBV11-2 combines with J gene TRBJ2-3, with a tentative D call TRBD1 (5 bases). Trimming shortened V by 11 bases and J by 4 bases, and 22 bases separated the two germline ends. The CDR3 covers 15 residues. Germline V gives CDR1 SGHAT, CDR2 FQNNGV. CDR3 in DNA: TGTGCCGACAGCCTCGAATACCAAAGCGCAGATACGCAGTATTTT. It codes for CADSLEYQSADTQYF.